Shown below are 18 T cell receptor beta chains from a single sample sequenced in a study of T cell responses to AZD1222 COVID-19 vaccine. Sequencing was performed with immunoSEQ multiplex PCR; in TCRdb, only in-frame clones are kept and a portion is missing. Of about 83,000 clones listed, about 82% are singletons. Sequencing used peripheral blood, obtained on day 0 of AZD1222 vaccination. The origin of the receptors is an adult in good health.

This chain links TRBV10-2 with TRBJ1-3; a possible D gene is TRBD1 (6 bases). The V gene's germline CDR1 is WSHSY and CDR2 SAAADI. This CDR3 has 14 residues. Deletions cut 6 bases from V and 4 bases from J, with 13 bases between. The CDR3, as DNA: TGCGCCAGCAGGTCAGGGGCCAGGGGAAACACCATATATTTT. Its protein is CASRSGARGNTIYF.

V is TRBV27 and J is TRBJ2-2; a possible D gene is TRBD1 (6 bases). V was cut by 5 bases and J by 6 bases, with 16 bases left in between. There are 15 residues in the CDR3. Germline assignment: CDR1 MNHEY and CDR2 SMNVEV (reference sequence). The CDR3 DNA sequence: TGTGCCAGCAGTCCCCGGGGACAAGGATCCGGGGAGCTGTTTTTT. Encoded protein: CASSPRGQGSGELFF.

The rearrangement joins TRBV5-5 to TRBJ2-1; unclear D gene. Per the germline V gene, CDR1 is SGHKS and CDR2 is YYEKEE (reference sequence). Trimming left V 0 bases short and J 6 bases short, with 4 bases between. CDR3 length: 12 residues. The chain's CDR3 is CASSLEINEQFF. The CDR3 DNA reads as TGTGCCAGCAGCTTGGAGATCAATGAGCAGTTCTTC. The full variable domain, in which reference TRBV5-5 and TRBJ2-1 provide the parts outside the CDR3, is DAGVTQSPTHLIKTRGQQVTLRCSPISGHKSVSWYQQVLGQGPQFIFQYYEKEERGRGNFPDRFSARQFPNYSSELNVNALLLGDSALYLCASSLEINEQFFGPGTRLTVL.

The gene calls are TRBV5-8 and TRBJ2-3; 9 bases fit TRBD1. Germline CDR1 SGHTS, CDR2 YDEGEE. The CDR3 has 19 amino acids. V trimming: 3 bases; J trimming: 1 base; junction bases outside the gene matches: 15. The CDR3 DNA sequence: TGTGCCAGCAGCTCTGTTAAGAAAAGGACAGGGGTCGGCACAGATACGCAGTATTTT. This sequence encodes CASSSVKKRTGVGTDTQYF.

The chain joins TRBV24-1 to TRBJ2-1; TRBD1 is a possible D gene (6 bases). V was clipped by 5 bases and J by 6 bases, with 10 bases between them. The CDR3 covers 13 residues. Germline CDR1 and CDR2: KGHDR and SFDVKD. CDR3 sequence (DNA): TGTGCCACCAGTGGACAGGTTGCCAATGAGCAGTTCTTC. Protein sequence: CATSGQVANEQFF.

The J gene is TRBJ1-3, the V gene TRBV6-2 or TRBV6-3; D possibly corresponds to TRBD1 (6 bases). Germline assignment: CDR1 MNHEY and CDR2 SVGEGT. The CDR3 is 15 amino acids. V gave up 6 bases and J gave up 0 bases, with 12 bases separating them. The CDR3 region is CASSRTANSGNTIYF. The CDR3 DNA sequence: TGTGCCAGCAGCCGGACAGCCAACTCTGGAAACACCATATATTTT.

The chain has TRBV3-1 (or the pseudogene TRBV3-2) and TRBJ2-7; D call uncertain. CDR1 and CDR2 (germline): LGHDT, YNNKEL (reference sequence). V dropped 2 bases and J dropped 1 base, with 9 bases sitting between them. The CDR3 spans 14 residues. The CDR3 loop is CASSQWTDSYEQYF. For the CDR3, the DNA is TGTGCCAGCAGCCAATGGACCGATTCCTACGAGCAGTACTTC.

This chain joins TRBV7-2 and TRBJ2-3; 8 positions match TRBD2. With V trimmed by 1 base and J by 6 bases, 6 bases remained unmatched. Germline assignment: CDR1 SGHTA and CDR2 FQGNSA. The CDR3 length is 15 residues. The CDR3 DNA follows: TGTGCCAGCAGCTTAGGTTCGGGGGGGGTGGATACGCAGTATTTT. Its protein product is CASSLGSGGVDTQYF.

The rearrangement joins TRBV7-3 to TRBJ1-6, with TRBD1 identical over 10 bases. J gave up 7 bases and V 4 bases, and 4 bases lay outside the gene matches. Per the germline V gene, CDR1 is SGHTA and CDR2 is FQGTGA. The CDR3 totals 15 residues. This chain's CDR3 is CASSSMTGGNSPLHF. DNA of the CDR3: TGTGCCAGCAGCTCGATGACAGGGGGCAATTCACCCCTCCACTTT.

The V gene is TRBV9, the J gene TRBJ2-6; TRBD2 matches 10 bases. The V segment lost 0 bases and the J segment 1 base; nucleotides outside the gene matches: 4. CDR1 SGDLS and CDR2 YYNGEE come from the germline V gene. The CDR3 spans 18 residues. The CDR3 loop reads CASSVGGAGGSGANVLTF. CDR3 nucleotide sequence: TGTGCCAGCAGCGTAGGAGGAGCGGGGGGGTCTGGGGCCAACGTCCTGACTTTC.

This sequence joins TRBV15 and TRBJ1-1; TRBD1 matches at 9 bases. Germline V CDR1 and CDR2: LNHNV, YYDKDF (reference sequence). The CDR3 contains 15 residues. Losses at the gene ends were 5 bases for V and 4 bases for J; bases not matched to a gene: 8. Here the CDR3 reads CATSEIRDRVTEAFF. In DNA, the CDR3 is TGTGCCACCAGCGAAATCCGGGACAGGGTCACTGAAGCTTTCTTT.

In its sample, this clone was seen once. The CDR3 sequence is CAWSVPGGTPYGYTF. In nucleotides, the CDR3 is TGTGCCTGGAGTGTACCGGGAGGGACGCCCTATGGCTACACCTTC. The chain joins TRBV30 to TRBJ1-2; a weak D match, TRBD1 (5 bases). CDR1 is GTSNPN and CDR2 is SVGIG in the germline V gene (reference sequence). The V end lost 0 bases, the J end lost 4 bases, and 15 bases lay between the germline ends. The CDR3 is 15 amino acids.

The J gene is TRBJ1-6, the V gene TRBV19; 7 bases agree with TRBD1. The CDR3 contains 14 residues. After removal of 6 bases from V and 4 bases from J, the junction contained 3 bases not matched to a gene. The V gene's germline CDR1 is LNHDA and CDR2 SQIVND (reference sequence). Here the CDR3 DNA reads TGTGCCAGTAGCTTACAGGGGTATAATTCACCCCTCCACTTT. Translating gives CASSLQGYNSPLHF.

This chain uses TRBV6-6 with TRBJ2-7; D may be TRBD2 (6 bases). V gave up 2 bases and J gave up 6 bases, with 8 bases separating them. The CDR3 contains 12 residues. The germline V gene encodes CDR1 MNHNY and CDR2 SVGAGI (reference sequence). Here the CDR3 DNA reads TGTGCCAGCAGTTACGGGCGGGGCGAGCAGTACTTC. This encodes CASSYGRGEQYF.

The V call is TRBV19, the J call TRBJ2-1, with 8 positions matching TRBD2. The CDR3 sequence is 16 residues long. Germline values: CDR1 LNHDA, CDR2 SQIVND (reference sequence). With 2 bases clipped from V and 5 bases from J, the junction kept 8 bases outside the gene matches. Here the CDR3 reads CASSIPRTSGDNEQFF. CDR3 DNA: TGTGCCAGTAGTATACCCCGCACTAGCGGTGACAATGAGCAGTTCTTC.

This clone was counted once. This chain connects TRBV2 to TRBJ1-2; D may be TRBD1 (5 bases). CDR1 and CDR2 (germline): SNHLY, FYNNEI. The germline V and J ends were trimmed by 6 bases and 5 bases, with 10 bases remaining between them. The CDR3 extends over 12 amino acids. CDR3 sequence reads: CASRPTVYGYTF. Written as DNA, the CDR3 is TGTGCCAGCAGACCGACAGTTTATGGCTACACCTTC.

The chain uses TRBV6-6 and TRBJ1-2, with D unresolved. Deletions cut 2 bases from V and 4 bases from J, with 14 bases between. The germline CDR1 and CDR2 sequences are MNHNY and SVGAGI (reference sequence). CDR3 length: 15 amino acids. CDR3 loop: CASSYAHAPFYGYTF. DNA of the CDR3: TGTGCCAGCAGTTACGCCCATGCGCCCTTCTATGGCTACACCTTC.

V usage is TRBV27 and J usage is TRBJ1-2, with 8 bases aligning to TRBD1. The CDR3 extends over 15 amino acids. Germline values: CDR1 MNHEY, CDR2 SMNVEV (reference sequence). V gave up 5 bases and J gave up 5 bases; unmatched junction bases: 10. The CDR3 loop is CASSHRPGQVYGYTF. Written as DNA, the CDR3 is TGTGCCAGCAGTCATAGACCGGGACAGGTATATGGCTACACCTTC.